The text below deals with one T cell receptor beta chain. Its target is not known. The data derive from a study of shared clonotypes between healthy human individuals. Across the study: CD4 naive cells filled three plates per donor, CD4 memory three, CD8 naive two and CD8 memory one. The study, taken as a whole, reports: Blood was the only sampled material, and tissue repertoires likely differ.

All of the donors resided in Nashville, Tennessee, and each was a Caucasian adult. Repertoires were generated with immunoSEQ multiplex PCR, while TCRdb's copy carries only in-frame clones and drops some. The top ten hold roughly 0.13% of the sample, which has some 2,100,000 clones, approximately 95% seen once. CDR1 SGHVS and CDR2 FQNEAQ come from the germline V gene. V was shortened by 3 bases and J by 0 bases, with 6 bases between the two germline ends. The CDR3 spans 14 residues. The chain carries TRBV7-8 and TRBJ1-3, with D uncertain. The sequence was obtained from a man between 18 and 35 years old in good health. Material: naive CD4+ T cells sorted from blood. Subset noted: CD45RA+ positively selected. The CDR3 DNA follows: TGTGCCAGCAGCTTTGAGGGCTCTGGAAACACCATATATTTT. This gives the protein CASSFEGSGNTIYF. Using reference TRBV7-8 and TRBJ1-3 for the parts outside the CDR3, the full variable domain is GAGVSQSPRYKVAKRGQDVALRCDPISGHVSLFWYQQALGQGPEFLTYFQNEAQLDKSGLPSDRFFAERPEGSVSTLKIQRTQQEDSAVYLCASSFEGSGNTIYFGEGSWLTVV.